These 20 T cell receptor beta chains were all obtained from the same sample, sequenced in a study of response to subunit inactivated influenza vaccine. TCRdb reprocessed the RT-PCR reads via MiXCR and lists one record per CDR3 protein. The table lists around 710,000 distinct CDR3 sequences, approximately 15% of them singletons. The sequenced sample was PBMCs from blood, obtained about 14 days before vaccination. The receptors shown here come from a man aged 45-65 years who received an inactivated influenza vaccine.

The chain links TRBV21-1 to TRBJ2-7; the table's D call, TRBD1, has no DNA check behind it. TRBV21-1 is labeled a pseudogene. CDR3 length equals 15 residues. The CDR3 loop is CASSGEGRSSYEQYF. In DNA, the CDR3 is TGTGCCAGCAGCGGGGAAGGGAGGAGCTCCTACGAGCAGTACTTC.

This clonotype has a handful of counts. The rearrangement joins TRBV7-7 to TRBJ2-5; D is perhaps TRBD2 (5 bases). The CDR3 has 13 residues. Germline-derived CDR1 and CDR2 are SSHAT and FNYEAQ (reference sequence). The V gene lost 3 bases and the J gene lost 5 bases, with 10 bases spanning the gap. The DNA of the CDR3 is TGTGCCAGCAGCTTTCATTCGGGGGAGACCCAGTACTTC. This translates into CASSFHSGETQYF. Complete variable domain (other parts from reference TRBV7-7 and TRBJ2-5): GAGVSQSPRYKVTKRGQDVTLRCDPISSHATLYWYQQALGQGPEFLTYFNYEAQPDKSGLPSDRFSAERPEGSISTLTIQRTEQRDSAMYRCASSFHSGETQYFGPGTRLLVL.

This clonotype was counted ten times or more. The genes are TRBV7-2 and TRBJ2-3, with D hard to call. There are 14 residues in the CDR3. Deletions cut 5 bases from V and 5 bases from J, with 14 bases between. CDR1 SGHTA and CDR2 FQGNSA come from the germline V gene. The CDR3 DNA follows: TGTGCCAGCAGCCGGAGCCAAGGTAGAGATACGCAGTATTTT. This sequence encodes CASSRSQGRDTQYF.

At least ten counts were recorded for this clonotype. This chain uses TRBV20-1 with TRBJ1-1; the match to TRBD1 covers 8 bases. Germline-derived CDR1 and CDR2 are DFQATT and SNEGSKA (reference sequence). V gave up 2 bases and J gave up 5 bases; unmatched junction bases: 7. This CDR3 is built from 14 residues. The CDR3 loop is CSARIGQGRTEAFF. CDR3 bases: TGCAGTGCTAGAATTGGACAGGGAAGGACTGAAGCTTTCTTT.

This clonotype occurred a few times. This rearrangement joins TRBV18 to TRBJ1-2; perhaps TRBD1 as D (5 bases). Trimming left V 0 bases short and J 6 bases short, with 11 bases between. The CDR3 sequence is 14 residues long. Germline CDR1 reads KGHSH; CDR2 reads LQKENI. In nucleotides, the CDR3 is TGTGCCAGCTCACCACCGGGGCAGGGACATGGCTACACCTTC. This translates into CASSPPGQGHGYTF.

The chain couples TRBV15 to TRBJ2-7, with D possibly being TRBD1 or TRBD2 (6 bases each). Germline CDR1 and CDR2: LNHNV and YYDKDF (reference sequence). Trimming removed 5 bases from V and 7 bases from J, with 21 bases in between. The CDR3 extends over 15 amino acids. CDR3 in amino acids: CATSRGRGGGGEQYF. The CDR3 nucleotides read TGTGCCACCAGCCGAGGGCGGGGAGGAGGGGGTGAGCAGTACTTC. The full variable domain, rest sourced from reference TRBV15 and TRBJ2-7, is DAMVIQNPRYQVTQFGKPVTLSCSQTLNHNVMYWYQQKSSQAPKLLFHYYDKDFNNEADTPDNFQSRRPNTSFCFLDIRSPGLGDTAMYLCATSRGRGGGGEQYFGPGTRLTVT.

This clonotype was observed a handful of times. The rearrangement links TRBV27 to TRBJ1-3, with 7 bases identical to TRBD1. V trimming: 6 bases; J trimming: 4 bases; junction bases outside the gene matches: 12. Germline V gives CDR1 MNHEY, CDR2 SMNVEV (reference sequence). This CDR3 is 16 amino acids long. The CDR3: CASRVPGQPRGNTIYF. In nucleotides, the CDR3 is TGTGCCAGCAGGGTTCCGGGACAGCCGAGGGGAAACACCATATATTTT.

The table lists this clonotype with a few counts. The chain is built from TRBV10-2 and TRBJ1-2, with TRBD1 identical over 9 bases. V trimming: 6 bases; J trimming: 0 bases; junction bases outside the gene matches: 5. The germline V gene has CDR1 WSHSY and CDR2 SAAADI. This CDR3 spans 15 amino acids. Here the CDR3 reads CASRQGAMANYGYTF. The CDR3 nucleotides read TGCGCCAGCAGACAGGGGGCTATGGCTAACTATGGCTACACCTTC.

This clonotype came up a few times. This chain joins TRBV7-9 and TRBJ1-2; D uncertain. Trimming stripped 4 bases from V and 7 bases from J, with 13 bases between. This CDR3 has 13 amino acids. The germline V gene encodes CDR1 SEHNR and CDR2 FQNEAQ (reference sequence). The CDR3 protein is CASSYSDLGGYTF. The CDR3 nucleotides are TGTGCCAGCAGCTATTCGGATTTGGGTGGCTACACCTTC. The variable domain in full, with the rest retrieved from reference TRBV7-9 and TRBJ1-2, is DTGVSQNPRHKITKRGQNVTFRCDPISEHNRLYWYRQTLGQGPEFLTYFQNEAQLEKSRLLSDRFSAERPKGSFSTLEIQRTEQGDSAMYLCASSYSDLGGYTFGSGTRLTVV.

V and J are TRBV2 and TRBJ1-2; the D is unclear. Per the germline V gene, CDR1 is SNHLY and CDR2 is FYNNEI. Trimming shortened V by 1 base and J by 4 bases, and 13 bases separated the two germline ends. There are 15 residues in the CDR3. For the CDR3, the DNA is TGTGCCAGCAGTGAAGTGAACATCCCCGGCTATGGCTACACCTTC. It encodes CASSEVNIPGYGYTF.

This clonotype has at least ten counts. The V gene is TRBV7-9, the J gene TRBJ1-2, with D tentatively TRBD1 (5 bases). V dropped 8 bases and J dropped 4 bases, with 14 bases sitting between them. The CDR3 covers 13 residues. Germline CDR1 reads SEHNR; CDR2 reads FQNEAQ (reference sequence). CDR3 protein: CASGRAGTYGYTF. The CDR3 bases are TGTGCCAGCGGCCGAGCCGGGACCTATGGCTACACCTTC.

This clonotype was seen repeatedly, ten times or more. This chain links TRBV2 with TRBJ2-1, with TRBD2 matching 9 bases. The germline gives CDR1 SNHLY, CDR2 FYNNEI. The V and J ends lost 10 bases and 0 bases, in that order; junction bases with no gene match: 4. The CDR3 is 14 residues long. The CDR3 nucleotides read TGTGCCAACCCGCGGGAGGGCTCCTACAATGAGCAGTTCTTC. It encodes CANPREGSYNEQFF.

The chain joins TRBV5-1 to TRBJ2-3, with TRBD2 as a possible D gene (7 bases). The germline gives CDR1 SGHRS, CDR2 YFSETQ. Deletions cut 7 bases from V and 2 bases from J, with 20 bases between. CDR3 length equals 16 residues. CDR3 residues: CASGRDNAYPTDTQYF. CDR3 DNA sequence: TGCGCCAGCGGGAGGGACAACGCCTACCCCACAGATACGCAGTATTTT.

The rearrangement uses TRBV6-1 and TRBJ2-7; 10 bases map to TRBD2. Per the germline V gene, CDR1 is MNHNS and CDR2 is SASEGT. The junction had 4 bases not matched to a gene; V was cut back by 6 bases and J by 2 bases. This CDR3 spans 14 amino acids. Written as DNA, the CDR3 is TGTGCCAGCAGGGGAGCGGGAGGGCCCTACGAGCAGTACTTC. It encodes CASRGAGGPYEQYF.

This clonotype was recorded at least ten times. The chain carries TRBV12-3 or TRBV12-4 and TRBJ1-4; perhaps TRBD1 as D (6 bases). V was pared by 6 bases and J by 3 bases, with 14 bases between. CDR3 size: 15 residues. CDR3 sequence: CASSPTGGPNEKLFF. The DNA of the CDR3 is TGTGCCAGCAGCCCTACCGGGGGCCCTAATGAAAAACTGTTTTTT.

This clonotype was picked up a small number of times. This sequence joins TRBV5-1 and TRBJ2-3; 7 bases agree with TRBD1. Looked up from germline, CDR1 is SGHRS and CDR2 is YFSETQ. There are 15 residues in the CDR3. Unmatched junction bases numbered 9, after V lost 4 bases and J lost 4 bases. Here the CDR3 reads CASSVTGFLSDTQYF. The CDR3 DNA reads as TGCGCCAGCAGCGTGACAGGGTTCCTTTCAGATACGCAGTATTTT. The full variable domain, with the rest looked up from reference TRBV5-1 and TRBJ2-3, is KAGVTQTPRYLIKTRGQQVTLSCSPISGHRSVSWYQQTPGQGLQFLFEYFSETQRNKGNFPGRFSGRQFSNSRSEMNVSTLELGDSALYLCASSVTGFLSDTQYFGPGTRLTVL.

This clonotype was seen more than once but under ten times. The rearrangement links TRBV28 to TRBJ2-5; D is uncertain. Germline V CDR1 and CDR2: MDHEN, SYDVKM. Trimming cost V 2 bases and J 5 bases, with 6 bases left between them. The CDR3 is 12 residues long. Written as DNA, the CDR3 is TGTGCCAGCAGTTTAGTCTGGGAGACCCAGTACTTC. This codes for CASSLVWETQYF.

The genes are TRBV12-1 and TRBJ2-7; the D call in the table, TRBD1, was not verified against the DNA. TRBV12-1 is a listed pseudogene. The CDR3 covers 15 residues. The CDR3 spells CASSARDRGNYEQYF. CDR3 DNA sequence: TGTGCCAGCAGCGCCCGGGACAGGGGGAACTACGAGCAGTACTTC.

This chain links TRBV6-2 or TRBV6-3 with TRBJ1-5, with 9 bases that match TRBD1. This CDR3 region has 15 residues. Unmatched junction bases numbered 9, after V lost 5 bases and J lost 7 bases. The germline CDR1 and CDR2 sequences are MNHEY and SVGEGT. The CDR3 nucleotides read TGTGCCAGCAGTCCCGGGACAGGGTTTCGACAGCCCCAGCATTTT. It specifies CASSPGTGFRQPQHF.

This clonotype was observed a handful of times. The chain has TRBV10-3 and TRBJ2-7, with D unresolved. The CDR3 has 13 residues. Trimming stripped 2 bases from V and 7 bases from J, with 12 bases between. In germline, CDR1 is ENHRY, CDR2 SYGVKD. The DNA for the CDR3 is TGTGCCATCAGTGAGGACATCCCTAGGGAGCAGTACTTC. The encoded protein is CAISEDIPREQYF.